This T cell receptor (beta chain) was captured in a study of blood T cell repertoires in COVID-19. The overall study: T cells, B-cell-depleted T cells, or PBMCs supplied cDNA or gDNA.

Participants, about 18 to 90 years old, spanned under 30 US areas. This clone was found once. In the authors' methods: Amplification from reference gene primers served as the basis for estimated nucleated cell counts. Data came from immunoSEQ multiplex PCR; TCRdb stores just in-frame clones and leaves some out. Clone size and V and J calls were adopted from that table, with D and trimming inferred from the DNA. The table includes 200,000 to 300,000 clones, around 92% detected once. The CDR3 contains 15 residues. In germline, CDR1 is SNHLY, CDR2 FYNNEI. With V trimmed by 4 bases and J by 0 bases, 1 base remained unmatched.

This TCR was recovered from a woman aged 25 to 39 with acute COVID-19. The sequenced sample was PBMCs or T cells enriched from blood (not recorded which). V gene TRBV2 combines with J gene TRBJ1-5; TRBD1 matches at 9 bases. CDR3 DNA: TGTGCCAGCAGTGGGGACAGGGATAGCAATCAGCCCCAGCATTTT. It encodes CASSGDRDSNQPQHF.